Below, 6 T cell receptor beta chains from the same sample are listed, as sequenced in a study of blood T cell repertoires in COVID-19. Libraries were prepared by immunoSEQ multiplex PCR; TCRdb keeps only in-frame clonotypes and omits some of them. Of 190,000 or so clones in the sample, around 94% were seen once. Sequencing was performed on peripheral blood. The receptor set was obtained from a man younger than 45 with COVID-19, enrolled during active disease.

The chain recombines TRBV2 with TRBJ2-1, with 9 bases that match TRBD1. The CDR3 is 14 amino acids. V gave up 8 bases and J gave up 6 bases; unmatched junction bases: 8. Germline loops: CDR1 SNHLY, CDR2 FYNNEI. The CDR3 is CASGTGGSGNEQFF. CDR3 in DNA: TGTGCCAGCGGTACAGGGGGCAGTGGCAATGAGCAGTTCTTC.

The gene calls are TRBV18 and TRBJ2-5; maybe TRBD1 (6 bases). V dropped 6 bases and J dropped 5 bases, with 16 bases sitting between them. The germline V gene has CDR1 KGHSH and CDR2 LQKENI. The length of the CDR3 is 14 residues. The CDR3, as DNA: TGTGCCAGCTCGGCCGGGACCCAGGGGGAGACCCAGTACTTC. Translation gives CASSAGTQGETQYF. The variable domain in full, completed from reference TRBV18 and TRBJ2-5, reads NAGVMQNPRHLVRRRGQEARLRCSPMKGHSHVYWYRQLPEEGLKFMVYLQKENIIDESGMPKERFSAEFPKEGPSILRIQQVVRGDSAAYFCASSAGTQGETQYFGPGTRLLVL.

The rearrangement uses TRBV7-9 and TRBJ1-2; D not resolved. Trimming removed 2 bases at V and 4 bases at J, with 14 bases between. This CDR3 spans 15 amino acids. Germline assignment: CDR1 SEHNR and CDR2 FQNEAQ (reference sequence). The CDR3 sequence: CASSLKSTDLYGYTF. The CDR3 DNA sequence: TGTGCCAGCAGCTTAAAGTCTACAGATCTCTATGGCTACACCTTC.

J is TRBJ1-1 and V is TRBV30; 9 positions match TRBD1. There are 14 residues in the CDR3. The V and J ends lost 4 bases and 3 bases, in that order; junction bases with no gene match: 6. Germline lookup yields CDR1 GTSNPN and CDR2 SVGIG (reference sequence). The CDR3 coding sequence is TGTGCCTGGATAGGGACAGGGTTGTACACTGAAGCTTTCTTT. Translating gives CAWIGTGLYTEAFF.

The gene calls are TRBV5-6 and TRBJ2-7; a weak D match, TRBD1 (6 bases). The CDR3 runs 14 residues. V was cut by 4 bases and J by 6 bases, with 17 bases left in between. Germline values: CDR1 SGHDT, CDR2 YYEEEE. The CDR3 DNA is TGTGCCAGCAGCGACCCGTCGACAGGCGGCGAGCAGTACTTC. It yields the protein CASSDPSTGGEQYF.

The chain employs TRBV2 and TRBJ2-1; D is perhaps TRBD1 (6 bases). V was pared by 4 bases and J by 3 bases, with 13 bases between. The CDR3 length is 15 residues. The V gene's germline CDR1 is SNHLY and CDR2 FYNNEI. DNA for the CDR3: TGTGCCAGCAGTGTCTTGTCAGGGGACTACAATGAGCAGTTCTTC. This sequence encodes CASSVLSGDYNEQFF.